This TCR beta chain was documented in a study of early T cells in non-severe SARS-CoV-2 infection. TCRdb itself ran the 5' RACE reads through MiXCR, one entry per CDR3 protein. The sample shows 80,000 or so distinct CDR3 sequences, more than 5% of them seen only once. As to this clonotype: Its matching antigen is unknown.

V shed 7 bases and J shed 5 bases, with 16 bases lying between them. The CDR3 has 14 amino acids. Germline lookup yields CDR1 MNHEY and CDR2 SVGAGI. Study-level findings and limits: Matching results from VDJdb favored anti-spike CD8 responses, leaving private and CD4 specificities undetected.

The chain links TRBV6-5 to TRBJ2-3; TRBD1 might be the D (5 bases). The origin of this receptor is an adult who was a healthcare worker with PCR-confirmed SARS-CoV-2 infection or an uninfected control (not recorded which). What was sequenced was whole blood. In DNA, the CDR3 is TGTGCCAGCACCCAAAAGGGGCTAGGAGATACGCAGTATTTT. Its translation: CASTQKGLGDTQYF.